This record looks at one TCR beta chain sequence and its context. As yet, its antigen is unknown. This sample stems from a study of OX40 agonist ivuxolimab in advanced cancers. Turning to the study itself: Patients treated during dose escalation were battling hepatocellular carcinoma, melanoma, renal cell or head and neck cancer.

The data were produced by immunoSEQ multiplex PCR, yet TCRdb's version contains in-frame clones alone and is incomplete. Here the sample spans some 95,000 clones, 88% being singletons. CDR1 LNHDA and CDR2 SQIVND come from the germline V gene (reference sequence). V gave up 2 bases and J gave up 7 bases; unmatched junction bases: 1. This CDR3 has 13 amino acids. Study-level points and caveats: Among some nonresponders, normalized T-cell clonal expansion was also low. The study observed clonal expansion of CD4+ and CD8+ blood T cells by week 6 at 0.1 to 3.0 mg/kg. Partial responders dosed at 0.1-3.0 mg/kg displayed clonal expansion ranking among the lowest.

J is TRBJ2-1 and V is TRBV19; 8 nucleotides line up with TRBD1. The sample in question was CD4+ or CD8+ T cells sorted from blood, obtained in a trial of the OX40 agonist ivuxolimab. The receptor comes from an adult with an advanced solid tumor such as melanoma, head and neck, liver or kidney cancer. The CDR3 here is CASSIRTGNEQFF. CDR3 coding DNA: TGTGCCAGTAGTATAAGGACAGGGAATGAGCAGTTCTTC.